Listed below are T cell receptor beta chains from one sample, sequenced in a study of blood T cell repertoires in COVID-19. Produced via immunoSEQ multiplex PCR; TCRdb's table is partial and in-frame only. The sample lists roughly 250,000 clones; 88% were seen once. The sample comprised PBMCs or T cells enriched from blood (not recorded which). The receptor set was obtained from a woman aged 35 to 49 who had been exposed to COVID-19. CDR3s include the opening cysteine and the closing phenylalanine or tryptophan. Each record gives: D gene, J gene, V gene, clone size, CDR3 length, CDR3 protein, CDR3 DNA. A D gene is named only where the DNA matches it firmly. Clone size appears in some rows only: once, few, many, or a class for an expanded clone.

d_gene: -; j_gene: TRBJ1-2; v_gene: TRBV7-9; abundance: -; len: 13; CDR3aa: CASSRNAVNGYTF; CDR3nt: TGTGCCAGCAGCCGCAATGCAGTCAATGGCTACACCTTC
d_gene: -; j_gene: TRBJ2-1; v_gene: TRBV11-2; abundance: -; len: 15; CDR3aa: CASSLEWGDYNEQFF; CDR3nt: TGTGCCAGCAGCTTAGAGTGGGGAGACTACAATGAGCAGTTCTTC
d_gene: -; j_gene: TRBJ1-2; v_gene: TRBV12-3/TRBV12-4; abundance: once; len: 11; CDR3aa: CASTQTYGYTF; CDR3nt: TGTGCCAGCACCCAAACTTATGGCTACACCTTC
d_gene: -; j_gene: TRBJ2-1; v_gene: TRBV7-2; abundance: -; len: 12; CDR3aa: CASSLGSNEQFF; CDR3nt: TGTGCCAGCAGCCTCGGGAGTAATGAGCAGTTCTTC
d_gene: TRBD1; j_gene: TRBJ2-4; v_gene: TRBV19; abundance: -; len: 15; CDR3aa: CASSSPGQGKNIQYF; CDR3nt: TGTGCCAGTAGTAGTCCGGGACAGGGGAAAAACATTCAGTACTTC
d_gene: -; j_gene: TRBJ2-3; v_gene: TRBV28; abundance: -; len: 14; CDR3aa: CASSFNRNRDTQYF; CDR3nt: TGTGCCAGCAGTTTTAACAGAAACAGGGATACGCAGTATTTT
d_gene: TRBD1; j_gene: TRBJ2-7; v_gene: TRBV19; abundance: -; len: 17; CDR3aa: CASSKGQGIQSSYEQYF; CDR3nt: TGTGCCAGTAGTAAGGGACAGGGAATCCAGAGCTCCTACGAGCAGTACTTC
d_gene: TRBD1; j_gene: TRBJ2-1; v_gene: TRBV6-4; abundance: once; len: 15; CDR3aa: CASSEVRTGRNEQFF; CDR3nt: TGTGCCAGCAGCGAAGTTCGGACAGGGAGGAATGAGCAGTTCTTC
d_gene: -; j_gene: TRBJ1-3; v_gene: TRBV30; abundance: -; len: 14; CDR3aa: CAWRSGRSGNTIYF; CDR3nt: TGTGCCTGGAGGTCAGGGCGGTCTGGAAACACCATATATTTT
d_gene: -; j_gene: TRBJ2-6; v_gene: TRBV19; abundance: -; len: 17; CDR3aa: CASSIVPAALGANVLTF; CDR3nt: TGTGCCAGTAGTATTGTCCCCGCGGCTCTTGGGGCCAACGTCCTGACTTTC
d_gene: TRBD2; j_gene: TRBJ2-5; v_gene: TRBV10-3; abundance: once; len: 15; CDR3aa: CAIRDTSGGTETQYF; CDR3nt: TGTGCCATCAGAGATACTAGCGGGGGGACGGAGACCCAGTACTTC
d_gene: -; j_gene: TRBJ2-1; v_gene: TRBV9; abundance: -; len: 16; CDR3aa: CASSVVGLALYNEQFF; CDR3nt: TGTGCCAGCAGCGTAGTAGGGCTAGCCCTCTACAATGAGCAGTTCTTC
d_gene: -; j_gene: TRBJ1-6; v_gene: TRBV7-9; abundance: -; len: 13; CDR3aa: CASSEPSNSPLHF; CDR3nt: TGTGCCAGCAGCGAGCCATCTAATTCACCCCTCCACTTT
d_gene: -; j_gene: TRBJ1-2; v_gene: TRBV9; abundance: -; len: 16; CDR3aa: CASSSPEIAAGDGYTF; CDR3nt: TGTGCCAGCAGCTCCCCCGAAATAGCGGCGGGTGATGGCTACACCTTC
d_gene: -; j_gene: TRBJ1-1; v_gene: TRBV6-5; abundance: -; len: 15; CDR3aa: CASSGDYTMNTEAFF; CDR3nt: TGTGCCAGCAGCGGGGACTACACAATGAACACTGAAGCTTTCTTT
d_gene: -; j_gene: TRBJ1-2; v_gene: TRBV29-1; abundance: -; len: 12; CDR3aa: CSALDQEVYNTF; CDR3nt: TGCAGCGCGCTAGACCAGGAGGTCTACAACACCTTC
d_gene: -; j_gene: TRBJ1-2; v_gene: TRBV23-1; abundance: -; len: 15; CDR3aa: CASSQLIRAPYGYTF; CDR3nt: TGCGCCAGCAGTCAATTGATCAGGGCCCCCTATGGCTACACCTTC
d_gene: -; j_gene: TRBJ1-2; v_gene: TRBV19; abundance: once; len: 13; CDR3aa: CASTDDSPYGYTF; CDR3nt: TGTGCCAGTACCGACGACAGCCCCTATGGCTACACCTTC
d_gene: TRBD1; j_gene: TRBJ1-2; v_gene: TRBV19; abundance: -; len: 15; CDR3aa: CASSSSSGTGYGYTF; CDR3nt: TGTGCCAGTAGTAGTTCCTCCGGGACAGGGTATGGCTACACCTTC
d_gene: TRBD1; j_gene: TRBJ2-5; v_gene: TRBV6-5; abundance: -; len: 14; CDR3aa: CASSTSGTEETQYF; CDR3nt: TGTGCCAGCAGTACCTCCGGGACAGAGGAGACCCAGTACTTC
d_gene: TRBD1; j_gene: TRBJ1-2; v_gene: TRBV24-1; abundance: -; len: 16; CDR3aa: CATSDETGGGHYGYTF; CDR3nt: TGTGCCACCAGTGATGAAACAGGGGGCGGTCACTATGGCTACACCTTC
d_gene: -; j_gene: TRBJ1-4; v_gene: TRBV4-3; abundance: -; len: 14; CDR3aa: CASSQGEPGEKLFF; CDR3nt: TGCGCCAGCAGCCAAGGGGAGCCAGGCGAAAAACTGTTTTTT
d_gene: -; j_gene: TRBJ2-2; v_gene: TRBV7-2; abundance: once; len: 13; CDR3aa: CASSPSNTGELFF; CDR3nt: TGTGCCAGCAGCCCCTCGAACACCGGGGAGCTGTTTTTT
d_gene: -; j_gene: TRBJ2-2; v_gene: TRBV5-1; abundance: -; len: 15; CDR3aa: CASSLGRGDTGELFF; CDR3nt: TGCGCCAGCAGCTTGGGGCGGGGAGACACCGGGGAGCTGTTTTTT
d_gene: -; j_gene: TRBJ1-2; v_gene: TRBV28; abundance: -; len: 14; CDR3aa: CASSMDAGGLGYTF; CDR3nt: TGTGCCAGCAGCATGGACGCGGGCGGTCTTGGCTACACCTTC
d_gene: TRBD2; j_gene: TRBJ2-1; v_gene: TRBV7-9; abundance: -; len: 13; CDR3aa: CASSFGLANEQFF; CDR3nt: TGTGCCAGCAGCTTTGGACTAGCGAATGAGCAGTTCTTC
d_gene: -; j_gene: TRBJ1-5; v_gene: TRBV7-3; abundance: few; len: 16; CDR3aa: CASSPVGWDTNQPQHF; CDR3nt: TGTGCCAGCAGCCCAGTCGGATGGGACACAAATCAGCCCCAGCATTTT
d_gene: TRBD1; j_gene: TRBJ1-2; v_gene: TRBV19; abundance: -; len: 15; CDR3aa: CASSPSGGGSYGYTF; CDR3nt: TGTGCCAGTAGTCCGTCAGGGGGCGGTAGCTATGGCTACACCTTC
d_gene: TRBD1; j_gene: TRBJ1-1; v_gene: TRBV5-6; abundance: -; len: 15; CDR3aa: CASSLLGQGDTEAFF; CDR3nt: TGTGCCAGCAGCCTTTTAGGACAGGGGGATACTGAAGCTTTCTTT
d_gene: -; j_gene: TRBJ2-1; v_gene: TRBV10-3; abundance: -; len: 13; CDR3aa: CATSGSSYNEQFF; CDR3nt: TGTGCCACCTCAGGTAGCTCCTACAATGAGCAGTTCTTC
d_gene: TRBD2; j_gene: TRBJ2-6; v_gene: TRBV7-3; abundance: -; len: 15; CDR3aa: CASSLTSGRANVLTF; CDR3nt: TGTGCCAGCAGCCTTACTAGCGGGAGGGCCAACGTCCTGACTTTC
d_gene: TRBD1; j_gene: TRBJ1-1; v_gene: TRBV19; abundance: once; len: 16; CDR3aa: CASSLTRGPASPEAFF; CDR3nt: TGTGCCAGTAGTTTGACCAGGGGGCCGGCAAGCCCTGAAGCTTTCTTT
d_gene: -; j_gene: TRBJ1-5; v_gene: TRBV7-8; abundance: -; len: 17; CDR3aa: CASSLVPPGAGNQPQHF; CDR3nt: TGTGCCAGCAGCTTAGTACCACCGGGTGCCGGCAATCAGCCCCAGCATTTT
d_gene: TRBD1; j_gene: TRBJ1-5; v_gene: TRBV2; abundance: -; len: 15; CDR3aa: CASRGQGTSNQPQHF; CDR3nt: TGTGCCAGCAGGGGACAGGGGACGAGCAATCAGCCCCAGCATTTT
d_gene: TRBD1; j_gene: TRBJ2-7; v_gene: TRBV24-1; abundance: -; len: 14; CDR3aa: CATSDSRGSYEQYF; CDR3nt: TGTGCCACCAGTGATTCCAGGGGGAGCTACGAGCAGTACTTC
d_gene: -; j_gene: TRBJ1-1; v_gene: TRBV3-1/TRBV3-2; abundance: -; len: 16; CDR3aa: CASSQVWETGNTEAFF; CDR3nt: TGTGCCAGCAGCCAAGTTTGGGAGACAGGGAACACTGAAGCTTTCTTT
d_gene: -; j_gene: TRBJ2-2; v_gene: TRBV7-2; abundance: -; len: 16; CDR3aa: CASSLVVWPTGGELFF; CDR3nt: TGTGCCAGCAGCTTAGTTGTTTGGCCCACAGGCGGGGAGCTGTTTTTT
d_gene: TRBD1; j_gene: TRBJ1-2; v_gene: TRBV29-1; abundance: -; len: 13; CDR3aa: CSVEGQGAVGYTF; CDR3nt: TGCAGCGTTGAAGGCCAGGGGGCTGTTGGCTACACCTTC
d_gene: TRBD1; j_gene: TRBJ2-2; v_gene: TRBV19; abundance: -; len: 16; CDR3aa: CASSIGTGGNTGELFF; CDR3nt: TGTGCCAGTAGTATAGGGACAGGGGGGAACACCGGGGAGCTGTTTTTT
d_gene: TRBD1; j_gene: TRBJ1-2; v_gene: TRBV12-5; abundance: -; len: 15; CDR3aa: CASGLARGTPGGYTF; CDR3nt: TGTGCTAGTGGACTTGCCAGGGGGACCCCGGGCGGCTACACCTTC
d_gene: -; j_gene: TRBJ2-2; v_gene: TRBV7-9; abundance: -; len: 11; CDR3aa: CASRRTGELFF; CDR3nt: TGTGCCAGCAGGAGGACCGGGGAGCTGTTTTTT
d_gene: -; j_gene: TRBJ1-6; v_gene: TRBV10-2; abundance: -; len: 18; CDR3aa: CASRVPLERRINNSPLHF; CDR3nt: TGCGCCAGCAGGGTTCCTTTGGAGCGCAGAATAAATAATTCACCCCTCCACTTT
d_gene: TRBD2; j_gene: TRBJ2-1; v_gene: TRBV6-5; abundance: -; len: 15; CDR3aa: CASRSLTGGYNEQFF; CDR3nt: TGTGCCAGCAGGTCCCTAACGGGGGGTTACAATGAGCAGTTCTTC